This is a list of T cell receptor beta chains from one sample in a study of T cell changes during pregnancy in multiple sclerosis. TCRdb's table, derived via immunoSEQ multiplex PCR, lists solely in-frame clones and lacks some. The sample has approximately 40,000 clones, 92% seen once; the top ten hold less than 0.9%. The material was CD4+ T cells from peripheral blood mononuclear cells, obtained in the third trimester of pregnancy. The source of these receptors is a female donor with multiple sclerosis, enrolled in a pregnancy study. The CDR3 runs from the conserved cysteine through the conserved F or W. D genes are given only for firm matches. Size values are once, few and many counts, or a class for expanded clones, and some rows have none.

TGTGCCAGCTCCTTAGCGGGCCCCTACGAGCAGTACTTC CASSLAGPYEQYF TRBJ2-7 TRBD2 13 - TRBV27
TGTGCCAGCCGAGGCCGCTTTACCTACGAGCAGTACTTC CASRGRFTYEQYF TRBJ2-7 - 13 once TRBV7-9
TGTGCCAGCAGTGACGGCAATGACAGGAAGGATGGCTACACCTTC CASSDGNDRKDGYTF TRBJ1-2 - 15 once TRBV2
TGTGCCAGCACGGGGGTACGGAATCAGCCCCAGCATTTT CASTGVRNQPQHF TRBJ1-5 - 13 - TRBV6-1
TGTGCCAGCACGCTGACTCGGGGGAACACCGGGGAGCTGTTTTTT CASTLTRGNTGELFF TRBJ2-2 - 15 - TRBV28
TGTGCCAGCAGACCAAGCGGGACAGGGTATGAAAAACTGTTTTTT CASRPSGTGYEKLFF TRBJ1-4 TRBD1 15 - TRBV6-5
TGTGCCAGTAGTGCCGACAGGGGAGTTCAAGAGACCCAGTACTTC CASSADRGVQETQYF TRBJ2-5 TRBD1 15 - TRBV19
TGTGCCATCACCGGGACAGGGGATGGAGAAGCTTTCTTT CAITGTGDGEAFF TRBJ1-1 TRBD1 13 - TRBV10-3
TGTGCCAGCAGCGTAGACGAGGAGTTGGGCTACACCTTC CASSVDEELGYTF TRBJ1-2 - 13 - TRBV9
TGTGCCAGTAGTACTGGACTAGCGGGGGGGCGTGAGCAGTTCTTC CASSTGLAGGREQFF TRBJ2-1 TRBD2 15 - TRBV19
TGTGCCAGCAGGCCGACAGGGAATAGCAATCAGCCCCAGCATTTT CASRPTGNSNQPQHF TRBJ1-5 TRBD1 15 - TRBV28
TGTGCCAGCAGTTTATCGACTCCGCACTATGGCTACACCTTC CASSLSTPHYGYTF TRBJ1-2 - 14 - TRBV6-5
TGTGCCAGCAGCGCTGACAGTAGCTCTAACTATGGCTACACCTTC CASSADSSSNYGYTF TRBJ1-2 - 15 - TRBV11-2
TGTGCCAGCAGCCCAAGGACAGGGGGGGTAGCTTTCTTT CASSPRTGGVAFF TRBJ1-1 TRBD1 13 - TRBV9
TGTGCCAGCAGCCTGCAGGGGGCGAAAACTGAAGCTTTCTTT CASSLQGAKTEAFF TRBJ1-1 TRBD1 14 - TRBV28
TGTGCCAGCAGTGAACGTAGGGTAGGGGCCGATACGCAGTATTTT CASSERRVGADTQYF TRBJ2-3 - 15 - TRBV6-1
TGTGCCAGTGCCGGACTAGCGGGACGGAGCACCGGGGAGCTGTTTTTT CASAGLAGRSTGELFF TRBJ2-2 TRBD2 16 - TRBV19
TGTGCCAGCAGCCAGGCGGGACTAGCGGGAGTTTCTAACACCGGGGAGCTGTTTTTT CASSQAGLAGVSNTGELFF TRBJ2-2 TRBD2 19 - TRBV4-2
TGCGCCAGCAGGGAGGGACAGGTAAACACTGAAGCTTTCTTT CASREGQVNTEAFF TRBJ1-1 TRBD1 14 - TRBV5-1
TGTGCCAGCAGTCGGGTTCAGATGCACGAGCAGTACTTC CASSRVQMHEQYF TRBJ2-7 - 13 - TRBV28
TGTGCCAGCAGTTACTTCGGGGTTGGTCTCGATGAGCAGTTCTTC CASSYFGVGLDEQFF TRBJ2-1 - 15 - TRBV6-5
TGTGCCAGCAGTTTCAATCCCGACAGGGGTCGGACCTATAATTCACCCCTCCACTTT CASSFNPDRGRTYNSPLHF TRBJ1-6 TRBD1 19 - TRBV28
TGTGCCAGCAGTTTGGCAGGGGTCCCGAACACTGAAGCTTTCTTT CASSLAGVPNTEAFF TRBJ1-1 - 15 - TRBV6-5
TGCGCCACCTCGTCAGGCGGGATCAATCAGCCCCAGCATTTT CATSSGGINQPQHF TRBJ1-5 - 14 - TRBV10-1
TGTGCCAGCAGCGCAATCAGGGGAAGGGTCTTC CASSAIRGRVF TRBJ1-2 - 11 - TRBV28
TGCGCCAGCAGCATTACCGGGGGGAACAATGAGCAGTTCTTC CASSITGGNNEQFF TRBJ2-1 TRBD2 14 - TRBV5-1
TGCGCCAGCAGCGTCCCGAATGGGGGCGACTACGAGCAGTACTTC CASSVPNGGDYEQYF TRBJ2-7 - 15 - TRBV5-1
TGTGCCTGGAGGCGGCTCCGCGACGCTTTCTTT CAWRRLRDAFF TRBJ1-1 - 11 - TRBV30
TGTGCCAGCAGCCGTACAGGGGGCGCTGGGGAGACCCAGTACTTC CASSRTGGAGETQYF TRBJ2-5 TRBD1 15 - TRBV6-5
TGTGCCAGCAGCTTGGCTAGCGGGAGTACCCACTACGAGCAGTACTTC CASSLASGSTHYEQYF TRBJ2-7 TRBD2 16 - TRBV5-5
TGTGCCAGCTCACCACAGGATTGGGGGCAAATCGACACTGAAGCTTTCTTT CASSPQDWGQIDTEAFF TRBJ1-1 - 17 - TRBV18
TGTGCCAGCAGTGCGACTAGCGCCATATACAATGAGCAGTTCTTC CASSATSAIYNEQFF TRBJ2-1 TRBD2 15 - TRBV9
TGTGCCTGGAGTGGGCTAGGGGGAGAGACCCAGTACTTC CAWSGLGGETQYF TRBJ2-5 - 13 - TRBV30
TGTGCCAGCAGTGTGGGACAGGGGACCTACGAGCAGTACTTC CASSVGQGTYEQYF TRBJ2-7 TRBD1 14 - TRBV6-5
TGTGCCAGTAGTACTTCGGGACTAGCGGCATACGAGCAGTACTTC CASSTSGLAAYEQYF TRBJ2-7 TRBD2 15 - TRBV19
TGTGCCAGCAGCCTAGGACAGCCGGGGGGAGAAGCTTTCTTT CASSLGQPGGEAFF TRBJ1-1 - 14 - TRBV7-9
TGTGCCAGCAGCAAAGGGGGTAGCGGGAGACCCCACGAGCAGTACTTC CASSKGGSGRPHEQYF TRBJ2-7 - 16 - TRBV21-1
TGTGCCAGCAGGGCCTATGGCGCCGGGGTTTCTTCCCACTATGGCTACACCTTC CASRAYGAGVSSHYGYTF TRBJ1-2 - 18 - TRBV5-5
TGTGCCAGCCAGGGACTAGGGTCCTACAATGAGCAGTTCTTC CASQGLGSYNEQFF TRBJ2-1 TRBD2 14 - TRBV2
TGTGCCAGAAGCTTGGAGGTCAGGGGGAGAAAACCTACTAGCACAGATACGCAGTATTTT CARSLEVRGRKPTSTDTQYF TRBJ2-3 TRBD1 20 - TRBV5-3
TGTGCCAGCAGCTTTCTCGGGACATCTAGCACAGATACGCAGTATTTT CASSFLGTSSTDTQYF TRBJ2-3 - 16 - TRBV7-2
TGCGCCAGCAGCCCCCGTGGTAGCGGGAGAGCCGGGGAGCTGTTTTTT CASSPRGSGRAGELFF TRBJ2-2 TRBD2 16 - TRBV5-1
TGTGCCAGCAGCTTAGGGGAAGTAGCGGGAGTCAGCAGCTCCTACGAGCAGTACTTC CASSLGEVAGVSSSYEQYF TRBJ2-7 TRBD2 19 - TRBV7-3
TGTGCCAGCAGCCACAGGGACTCTGGAAACACCATATATTTT CASSHRDSGNTIYF TRBJ1-3 - 14 once TRBV6-1
TGTGCCAGCAGTTCCGGGACTAGCGGTTACTTC CASSSGTSGYF TRBJ2-5 TRBD2 11 - TRBV28
TGTGCCAGCTTGCGGGAGGGCGGGGATACGCAGTATTTT CASLREGGDTQYF TRBJ2-3 TRBD2 13 - TRBV7-2
TGTGCCAGCTCACAGGACAGGGCCAGCGGCTACACCTTC CASSQDRASGYTF TRBJ1-2 TRBD1 13 - TRBV18
TGTGCCAGCAGCTCGGGACTAGCGGGACCCAGCTCCTACGAGCAGTACTTC CASSSGLAGPSSYEQYF TRBJ2-7 TRBD2 17 - TRBV5-4
TGCGCCAGCAGCTTGGGGGGACAGGGGGCGCCTGTAAACATTCAGTACTTC CASSLGGQGAPVNIQYF TRBJ2-4 TRBD1 17 - TRBV5-1
TGTGCCAGCAGCTATGATCCTGGTGGAGAAGAGACCCAGTACTTC CASSYDPGGEETQYF TRBJ2-5 - 15 - TRBV5-4
TGTGCCAGCAGCTTAGCTGCGACAGGGGCCGGAAACACCATATATTTT CASSLAATGAGNTIYF TRBJ1-3 TRBD1 16 - TRBV11-2
TGTGCCAGCACGTCGTTGACAGGGGCTGAAGCTTTCTTT CASTSLTGAEAFF TRBJ1-1 TRBD1 13 - TRBV6-5
TGCGCCAGCAGTGATAGGAGCGAGCAGTACTTC CASSDRSEQYF TRBJ2-7 - 11 once TRBV10-2
TGTGCCAGCAGCAGCGGGCGCCCTTACTATGGCTACACCTTC CASSSGRPYYGYTF TRBJ1-2 - 14 - TRBV5-4